This T cell receptor (beta chain) derives from a study of OX40 agonist ivuxolimab in advanced cancers. About the study: Ivuxolimab doses were 0.01, 0.1, 0.3, 1.5, 3 or 10 mg/kg every 2 weeks.

The CDR3 is made up of 16 amino acids. The method was immunoSEQ multiplex PCR; TCRdb's version includes in-frame clones alone and lacks a portion of them. This sample yields 20,000 to 25,000 clones, of which about 82% are seen a single time; 24% belongs to the top ten. The specimen comprised CD4+ or CD8+ T cells sorted from blood, sampled in a trial of the OX40 agonist ivuxolimab. The chain joins TRBV21-1 to TRBJ2-1; TRBD1, the table's D call, lacks a check against the DNA. TRBV21-1 is deemed a pseudogene. This TCR derives from an adult with an advanced solid tumor such as melanoma, head and neck, liver or kidney cancer. The CDR3 nucleotides read TGTGCCAGCAGCCCCTATCACAGGGGGCGTACGATTGAGCAGTTCTTC. As protein: CASSPYHRGRTIEQFF.